This T cell receptor (beta chain) came from a study of CD8+ T cells in alopecia areata. Broader study findings: Among the cells sequenced in scalp samples are also the resident alphabeta T cells of normal skin. Amid tofacitinib therapy, many expanded lesional clones stayed present in scalp and blood.

The CDR3 has 14 residues. V dropped 5 bases and J dropped 6 bases, with 15 bases sitting between them. CDR1 and CDR2 from the germline V gene are SGHRS and YFSETQ. Reverse transcription of extracted RNA yielded cDNA, which provided the sequencing template. Generated by immunoSEQ multiplex PCR, the TCRdb table keeps only in-frame clones and is missing some. The sample consists of 200,000 to 250,000 clones, under 60% of them appearing once. The sample's treatment: oral pan-JAK inhibitor, 5-10 mg twice daily. For this clone: The antigen is undetermined.

The material sequenced was CD4+ T cells sorted from blood, taken at week 4, from a patient treated with tofacitinib. The chain joins TRBV5-1 to TRBJ2-1; TRBD2 is a possible D gene (6 bases). This TCR was sampled from a human donor with alopecia areata. In DNA form, the CDR3 reads TGCGCCAGCAGTCGGGGAGGATCGGCCAATGAGCAGTTCTTC. It encodes CASSRGGSANEQFF.